The present T cell receptor (beta chain) was sequenced within a study of OX40 agonist ivuxolimab in advanced cancers. Concerning the study at large: Ivuxolimab was a fully human IgG2 agonistic monoclonal antibody targeting the costimulatory receptor OX40 (CD134). Intravenous ivuxolimab was administered to patients every 2 weeks at six dose levels: 0.01, 0.1, 0.3, 1.5, 3 and 10 mg/kg. Of the roughly 51 patients in dose escalation, 19 had hepatocellular carcinoma, about 15 had melanoma, 9 had renal cell carcinoma and 9 had head and neck cancer. The point of sequencing TCRbeta in the periphery was to test whether ivuxolimab changed TCR sequence diversity and drove clonal T-cell expansion. Prior anti-PD-1, anti-PD-L1 or anti-CTLA-4 therapy was permitted, and checkpoint inhibitors had been received by roughly 42% of dose-escalation patients. Partial responses occurred in three dose-escalation patients, of whom one had hepatocellular carcinoma and two had cutaneous melanoma. In the dose-escalation cohort, roughly 80% of patients were male, and the mean age was approximately 60 years, with a range of about 20 to 79. The paper reports the monotherapy dose-escalation portion (N of about 50 patients) of the phase I ivuxolimab trial. Results and caveats for the whole study, not just this receptor: Low levels of normalized T-cell clonal expansion were also seen in some patients who did not respond. After ivuxolimab, expanded clones were on average more numerous among CD8+ T cells than among CD4+ T cells. Clonal expansion of both CD4+ and CD8+ blood T cells was observed from baseline to week 6 at doses 0.1 to 3.0 mg/kg. The antigen specificity of the clonally expanded peripheral T cells was not determined. In the 0.1-3.0 mg/kg groups, partial responders had among the lowest normalized peripheral clonal expansion, particularly in CD8+ T cells.

V loses 5 bases of germline sequence and J loses 0 bases, and the interval between the two ends is 12 bases. Sequences SGHTA (CDR1) and FQGNSA (CDR2) are obtained from the germline V gene. Measured from the cysteine to the phenylalanine, the CDR3 is 15 residues long. This entry keeps only the CDR3 DNA: 45 bases, framed from base 1. A remark on this clone: The antigen it recognizes is unknown. No base quality information exists; no much larger clone differs at one position.

Patients with a history of autoimmune disease or receiving systemic immunosuppression were excluded from the trial. Peripheral blood for TCR sequencing was collected from all dose cohorts at baseline, on cycle 4 day 1, and on cycle 7 day 1. The samples were taken from a phase I, first-in-human, multicenter, open-label dose-escalation trial of ivuxolimab. Adults with locally advanced or metastatic melanoma, renal cell, hepatocellular, or head and neck squamous cell carcinoma were enrolled in the trial. Before TCR sequencing, CD4+ T cells and CD8+ T cells from peripheral blood were sorted into separate populations. For sequencing of the TCRbeta CDR3 region, genomic DNA was extracted from the sorted cells. TCRbeta CDR3 regions were sequenced using the immunoSEQ Assay. Here the immuneACCESS table is served through TCRdb, limited to in-frame sequences with V and J called. Missing clones are a known gap in these copies; in checked studies unresolved V genes cover under half, and the rest lacks a known reason. In all, the sample holds fewer than 70,000 clones, and approximately 90% of those were seen once. The ten most abundant clones make up 1.1% of the sample.

This receptor was obtained from an adult with an advanced solid tumor such as melanoma, head and neck, liver or kidney cancer. Material: CD4+ or CD8+ T cells sorted from blood, obtained in a trial of the OX40 agonist ivuxolimab. The chain joins TRBV7-2 to TRBJ2-3; perhaps TRBD1 is the D gene, with 5 bases matching. The CDR3 corresponds to CASSLDSYSTDTQYF. The DNA reads TGTGCCAGCAGCCTTGACAGCTATAGCACAGATACGCAGTATTTT.